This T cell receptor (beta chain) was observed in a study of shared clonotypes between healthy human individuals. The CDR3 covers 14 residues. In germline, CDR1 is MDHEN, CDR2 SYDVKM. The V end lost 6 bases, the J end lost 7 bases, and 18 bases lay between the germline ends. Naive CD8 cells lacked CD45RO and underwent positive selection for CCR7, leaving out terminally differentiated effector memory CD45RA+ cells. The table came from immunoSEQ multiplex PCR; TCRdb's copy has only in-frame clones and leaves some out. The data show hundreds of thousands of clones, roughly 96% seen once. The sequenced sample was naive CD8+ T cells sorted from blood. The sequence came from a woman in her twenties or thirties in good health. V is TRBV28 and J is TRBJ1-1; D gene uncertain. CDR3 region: CASSPWEGRNEAFF. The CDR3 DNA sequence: TGTGCCAGCAGCCCATGGGAAGGCAGAAATGAAGCTTTCTTT.